A single sample gave rise to the 18 T cell receptor beta chains below, sequenced in a study of blood T cell repertoires in COVID-19. Method: immunoSEQ multiplex PCR; TCRdb's copy keeps in-frame clones and lacks some. The sample yields around 460,000 clones, roughly 90% seen once. Sequencing was done on a sample of peripheral blood. These TCRs come from a man aged 18 to 29 with COVID-19, enrolled during active disease.

This chain links TRBV7-9 with TRBJ2-3; D is unclear. Germline lookup yields CDR1 SEHNR and CDR2 FQNEAQ (reference sequence). Between the trimmed V and J ends, which lost 8 bases and 2 bases, there was a span of 17 bases. The length of the CDR3 is 15 residues. The CDR3 spells CASAGSTMNTDTQYF. For the CDR3, the DNA is TGTGCCAGCGCCGGGTCGACGATGAACACAGATACGCAGTATTTT.

V gene TRBV5-4 combines with J gene TRBJ2-3; D not certain. From germline, CDR1 is SGHNT and CDR2 YYREEE (reference sequence). Trimming took off 9 bases at V and 0 bases at J, with 14 bases between the two ends. This CDR3 has 14 amino acids. This chain's CDR3 is CATRLGTSTDTQYF. DNA for the CDR3: TGTGCCACCAGATTGGGAACTAGCACAGATACGCAGTATTTT.

This sequence joins TRBV7-9 and TRBJ2-1, with D hard to call. Trimming removed 5 bases from V and 1 base from J, with 15 bases in between. Germline V CDR1 and CDR2: SEHNR, FQNEAQ (reference sequence). The CDR3 has 16 amino acids. CDR3 loop: CASSPPPPRSYNEQFF. The CDR3 bases are TGTGCCAGCAGCCCCCCCCCACCCAGGTCCTACAATGAGCAGTTCTTC.

V is TRBV5-5 and J is TRBJ2-1, with 16 bases that match TRBD2. Germline V gene sequence: CDR1 SGHKS, CDR2 YYEKEE (reference sequence). The CDR3 has 17 amino acids. V lost 4 bases, J lost 4 bases, and 5 bases stayed unmatched. CDR3 protein: CASSQGLAGGPYNEQFF. CDR3 in DNA: TGTGCCAGCAGCCAGGGACTAGCGGGGGGGCCGTACAATGAGCAGTTCTTC.

This chain joins TRBV5-6 and TRBJ2-1; weak D call: TRBD1 (5 bases). The CDR3 is 11 residues long. The germline CDR1 and CDR2 sequences are SGHDT and YYEEEE. V was shortened by 2 bases and J by 9 bases, with 6 bases between the two germline ends. CDR3 protein: CASSFTGEQFF. CDR3 bases: TGTGCCAGCAGCTTTACAGGTGAGCAGTTCTTC.

This clone was observed a single time. V usage is TRBV5-1 and J usage is TRBJ2-5, with D tentatively TRBD1 (5 bases). This CDR3 region has 17 residues. V dropped 1 base and J dropped 5 bases, with 21 bases sitting between them. The germline CDR1 and CDR2 sequences are SGHRS and YFSETQ. The CDR3 DNA reads TGCGCCAGCAGCTTGAAAGTAGATTGGGGCCAGAGGGAGACCCAGTACTTC. Translation: CASSLKVDWGQRETQYF.

The chain carries TRBV6-5 and TRBJ2-7; TRBD1 is a possible D gene (7 bases). Trimming shortened V by 6 bases and J by 0 bases, and 15 bases separated the two germline ends. CDR3 length: 15 amino acids. Germline CDR1 and CDR2: MNHEY and SVGAGI. CDR3 DNA: TGTGCCAGCAGGGAGGGGGCCGCTAACTCCTACGAGCAGTACTTC. Its protein product is CASREGAANSYEQYF.

The rearrangement joins TRBV6-5 to TRBJ2-7, with 9 bases that match TRBD1. V shed 3 bases and J 9 bases; nucleotides not matched to a gene: 6. Germline V gives CDR1 MNHEY, CDR2 SVGAGI. The CDR3 runs 13 residues. The CDR3 here is CASSYGQGTAQYF. CDR3 nucleotides: TGTGCCAGCAGTTATGGACAGGGGACCGCGCAGTACTTC.

In its sample, this clone was seen a few times. The chain has TRBV7-9 and TRBJ1-2; TRBD1 matches 7 bases. Germline trimming cut 3 bases from V and 6 bases from J; bases unmatched to any gene: 7. The CDR3 totals 14 residues. Germline V gene sequence: CDR1 SEHNR, CDR2 FQNEAQ (reference sequence). The CDR3 protein is CASSLTGNLDGYTF. The CDR3 nucleotides read TGTGCCAGCAGCTTGACAGGGAACCTGGATGGCTACACCTTC.

The V call is TRBV27, the J call TRBJ2-1; 12 nucleotides match TRBD2. The germline V gene encodes CDR1 MNHEY and CDR2 SMNVEV (reference sequence). This CDR3 is built from 16 residues. V shed 4 bases, J shed 2 bases, and the junction held 3 bases outside the gene matches. As DNA, the CDR3 is TGTGCCAGCAGTTCCTGGACTAGCGGGACCTACAATGAGCAGTTCTTC. Translated, it gives CASSSWTSGTYNEQFF.

CDR3: CASSLGTTGFYEQYF. The DNA of the CDR3 is TGTGCCAGCAGCTTAGGAACGACAGGTTTTTACGAGCAGTACTTC. The chain combines TRBV7-9 with TRBJ2-7, with D perhaps TRBD1 (6 bases). CDR1 and CDR2 (germline): SEHNR, FQNEAQ (reference sequence). V was clipped by 1 base and J by 4 bases, with 14 bases between them. There are 15 residues in the CDR3.

The chain uses TRBV11-2 and TRBJ2-3, with 8 bases identical to TRBD1. With 5 bases clipped from V and 4 bases from J, the junction kept 5 bases outside the gene matches. Germline V gene lookup returns CDR1 SGHAT and CDR2 FQNNGV. The length of the CDR3 is 14 residues. The CDR3 here is CASSEGQGSDTQYF. CDR3 bases: TGTGCCAGCAGCGAAGGACAGGGCTCAGATACGCAGTATTTT.

This chain links TRBV6-2 or TRBV6-3 with TRBJ2-7; 7 nucleotides match TRBD1. The CDR3 extends over 13 amino acids. V lost 4 bases to trimming and J lost 0 bases; unmatched junction nucleotides: 0. Germline loops: CDR1 MNHEY, CDR2 SVGEGT. This CDR3 is CASSWDSSYEQYF. The CDR3 DNA reads as TGTGCCAGCAGTTGGGACAGCTCCTACGAGCAGTACTTC.

The chain is built from TRBV14 and TRBJ2-3; D may be TRBD1 (5 bases). Germline CDR1 and CDR2: SGHDN and FVKESK. The CDR3 consists of 13 residues. Trimming removed 3 bases from V and 5 bases from J, with 9 bases in between. CDR3 protein: CASSHFQGDTQYF. The CDR3 region has the DNA TGTGCCAGCAGCCACTTTCAGGGAGATACGCAGTATTTT.

This clone occurred once. The chain recombines TRBV12-3 or TRBV12-4 with TRBJ1-1, with TRBD1 matching 7 bases. The V segment lost 6 bases and the J segment 3 bases; nucleotides outside the gene matches: 4. This CDR3 comprises 13 residues. The chain's CDR3 is CASSSTGYTEAFF. The CDR3 DNA is TGTGCCAGCAGCTCGACAGGGTACACTGAAGCTTTCTTT.

The chain links TRBV5-1 to TRBJ2-1; the D is unclear. This CDR3 contains 11 residues. The V end lost 4 bases, the J end lost 7 bases, and 6 bases lay between the germline ends. Germline values: CDR1 SGHRS, CDR2 YFSETQ. The CDR3 loop is CASSVLNEQFF. The CDR3 DNA sequence: TGCGCCAGCAGCGTACTGAATGAGCAGTTCTTC.

V and J are TRBV27 and TRBJ2-1, with 11 bases matching TRBD2. CDR1 is MNHEY and CDR2 is SMNVEV in the germline V gene (reference sequence). CDR3 length: 15 amino acids. V was clipped by 4 bases and J by 11 bases; unmatched bases: 10. The CDR3 DNA reads TGTGCCAGCAGTTGGAGACTAGCGGGGAGCCCCAAGCAGTTCTTC. It yields the protein CASSWRLAGSPKQFF.

V usage is TRBV5-1 and J usage is TRBJ1-6; 10 bases are a match to TRBD1. Germline V gives CDR1 SGHRS, CDR2 YFSETQ. CDR3 length: 15 residues. V was clipped by 4 bases and J by 6 bases; unmatched bases: 4. This chain's CDR3 is CASSMGQGSNSPLHF. The CDR3 coding sequence is TGCGCCAGCAGCATGGGACAGGGGAGTAATTCACCCCTCCACTTT.